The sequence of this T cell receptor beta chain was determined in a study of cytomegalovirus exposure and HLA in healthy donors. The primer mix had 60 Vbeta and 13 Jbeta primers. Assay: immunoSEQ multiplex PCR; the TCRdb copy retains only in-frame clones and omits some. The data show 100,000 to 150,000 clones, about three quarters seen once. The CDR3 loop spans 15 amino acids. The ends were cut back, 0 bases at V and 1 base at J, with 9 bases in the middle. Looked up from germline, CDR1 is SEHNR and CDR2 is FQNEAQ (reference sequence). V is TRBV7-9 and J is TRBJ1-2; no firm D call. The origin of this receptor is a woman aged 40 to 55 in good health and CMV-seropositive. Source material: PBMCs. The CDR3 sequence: CASSLAEGSNYGYTF. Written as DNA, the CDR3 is TGTGCCAGCAGCTTAGCTGAAGGGAGTAACTATGGCTACACCTTC.